These T cell receptor beta chains were read from a single sample in a study of blood T cell repertoires in COVID-19. Produced via immunoSEQ multiplex PCR; TCRdb's table is partial and in-frame only. The sample carries a few hundred thousand clones, roughly 85% recorded once. Material: peripheral blood. These receptors were obtained from a young woman with acute or convalescent COVID-19. Both conserved end residues are part of each CDR3. D genes are given only for firm matches. Clone size is given for some rows only: seen once, a few or many times, or a class if the clone is expanded.

.	.	TRBJ1-4	TRBV27	TGTGCCAGCAGTTTATCTAGGCAGGGCGGTAATGAAAAACTGTTTTTT	CASSLSRQGGNEKLFF
.	.	TRBJ1-3	TRBV7-9	TGTGCCAGCAGCTTAGGTTCAGGAGGGGAAAACACCATATATTTT	CASSLGSGGENTIYF
.	.	TRBJ2-7	TRBV27	TGTGCCAGCAGTTTGACAGAGACCTACGAGCAGTACTTC	CASSLTETYEQYF
TRBD1	.	TRBJ2-2	TRBV4-1	TGCGCCAGCAGCCAAGAATCAGGGGGCCTCGGGGACGGGGAGCTGTTTTTT	CASSQESGGLGDGELFF
TRBD2	.	TRBJ2-7	TRBV18	TGTGCCAGCTCACCACGGACTAGCGGGTCGGGGGAGCAGTACTTC	CASSPRTSGSGEQYF
TRBD1	.	TRBJ2-7	TRBV7-2	TGTGCCAGCAGCTCTTGGGGACAGGGGACCGAGCAGTACTTC	CASSSWGQGTEQYF
.	.	TRBJ2-7	TRBV15	TGTGCCACCAGCAGTAGGTCGGGAGTCGGGAGTCTGGGCGAGCAGTACTTC	CATSSRSGVGSLGEQYF
.	.	TRBJ1-5	TRBV21-1	TGTGCCAGCAGCAAAGTAATGGGGACAGGCGATCAGCCCCAGCATTTT	CASSKVMGTGDQPQHF
.	.	TRBJ1-1	TRBV25-1	TGTGCCAGCAGTGAAATGGTCGCGATGAACACTGAAGCTTTCTTT	CASSEMVAMNTEAFF
TRBD1	once	TRBJ1-2	TRBV4-3	TGCGCCAGCAGCCAAGGGCCGGGACAGGGGCCCCACTATGGCTACACCTTC	CASSQGPGQGPHYGYTF
TRBD1	.	TRBJ1-2	TRBV24-1	TGTGCCACCAGTGATTTCAGGGGGGCTAACTATGGCTACACCTTC	CATSDFRGANYGYTF
TRBD2	.	TRBJ2-1	TRBV11-2	TGTGCCAGCAGCAGAACTAGCGGGATCTACAATGAGCAGTTCTTC	CASSRTSGIYNEQFF
.	.	TRBJ1-1	TRBV7-9	TGTGCCAGCAGCCAGGACACGAACACTGAAGCTTTCTTT	CASSQDTNTEAFF
TRBD2	.	TRBJ2-1	TRBV10-3	TGTGCCATCAGTGACGGGACTAGCGGCTACAATGAGCAGTTCTTC	CAISDGTSGYNEQFF
TRBD1	.	TRBJ2-3	TRBV5-1	TGCGCCAGCAGCTTGGCGGGCAGGGGGCGAGGCACAGATACGCAGTATTTT	CASSLAGRGRGTDTQYF
TRBD1	.	TRBJ1-2	TRBV28	TGTGCCAGCAGCTACCCGGGACAGGGACAAAACTATGGCTACACCTTC	CASSYPGQGQNYGYTF
TRBD1	.	TRBJ1-4	TRBV11-2	TGTGCCAGCAGCTCGCCCGGGACAGCCCCAACTAATGAAAAACTGTTTTTT	CASSSPGTAPTNEKLFF
.	few	TRBJ1-4	TRBV6-4	TGTGCCAACAAAACAGGGACCTCAACTAATGAAAAACTGTTTTTT	CANKTGTSTNEKLFF
.	.	TRBJ1-1	TRBV7-2	TGTGCCAGCAGCTTAGAACTCGCGAACACTGAAGCTTTCTTT	CASSLELANTEAFF
TRBD1	.	TRBJ2-7	TRBV28	TGTGCCAGCAGTTTGGCGGGACAGGGGCCCTACGAGCAGTACTTC	CASSLAGQGPYEQYF
TRBD1	.	TRBJ1-4	TRBV3-1/TRBV3-2	TGTGCCAGCACCATCCGCGGACAGGGGAGAGCTAATGAAAAACTGTTTTTT	CASTIRGQGRANEKLFF
TRBD2	.	TRBJ2-1	TRBV9	TGTGCCAGCAGCACCGCTAGCGGGAGAGGTGATGAGCAGTTCTTC	CASSTASGRGDEQFF
.	few	TRBJ2-1	TRBV14	TGTGCCAGCAGCCGTAATTCGAATGAGCAGTTCTTC	CASSRNSNEQFF
TRBD2	.	TRBJ2-3	TRBV14	TGTGCCAGCAGCCCACTAGCGGGAGGCAGCACAGATACGCAGTATTTT	CASSPLAGGSTDTQYF
TRBD1	few	TRBJ2-2	TRBV7-8	TGTGCCAGCAGCTTAGAGCAGGGGGATACCGGGGAGCTGTTTTTT	CASSLEQGDTGELFF
.	.	TRBJ1-2	TRBV14	TGTGCCAGCAGCCAAGGGGTCGTTGGGGCGCAACGTGACTATGGCTACACCTTC	CASSQGVVGAQRDYGYTF
TRBD2	.	TRBJ2-1	TRBV7-8	TGTGCCAGCACGCATAGCGGGAGCTCCTACAATGAGCAGTTCTTC	CASTHSGSSYNEQFF
TRBD1	.	TRBJ1-1	TRBV19	TGTGCCAGTACTTACCGTCACCAGGGGGACACTGAAGCTTTCTTT	CASTYRHQGDTEAFF
TRBD2	few	TRBJ2-3	TRBV3-1/TRBV3-2	TGTGCCAGCAGCGGTACCCTAGCGGGAGGTTCAGATACGCAGTATTTT	CASSGTLAGGSDTQYF
TRBD1	.	TRBJ1-5	TRBV10-3	TGTGCCATCAGTGGACAGGGGGGGAATCAGCCCCAGCATTTT	CAISGQGGNQPQHF
TRBD2	.	TRBJ2-1	TRBV9	TGTGCCAGCAGCCCAAGCGGGAGCTCCTACAATGAGCAGTTCTTC	CASSPSGSSYNEQFF
TRBD2	.	TRBJ2-1	TRBV6-4	TGTGCCACCGGACTAGCGGGAGGGCCCCACAATGAGCAGTTCTTC	CATGLAGGPHNEQFF
.	few	TRBJ1-2	TRBV19	TGTGCCAGTAGTAACGAGGGATTGGAGGGTGGCTACACCTTC	CASSNEGLEGGYTF
.	.	TRBJ2-7	TRBV29-1	TGCAGCGTTGAAGAGGGCGGGGTCGAGCAGTACTTC	CSVEEGGVEQYF
TRBD1	.	TRBJ2-7	TRBV5-1	TGCGCCAGCAGCACGACAGGGGCGCTAGGTGAGCAGTACTTC	CASSTTGALGEQYF
.	.	TRBJ1-5	TRBV30	TGTGCCTGGAGTGTACTAGGGCAGGAAACTAGCAATCAGCCCCAGCATTTT	CAWSVLGQETSNQPQHF
TRBD1	.	TRBJ1-6	TRBV19	TGTGCCAGTACATCGGGACAGGGGACTTCACCCCTCCACTTT	CASTSGQGTSPLHF
TRBD1	.	TRBJ1-4	TRBV5-1	TGCGCCAGCAGCTTGGGTGACAGGGGAGGAGAAAAACTGTTTTTT	CASSLGDRGGEKLFF
.	.	TRBJ2-3	TRBV7-2	TGTGCCAGCAGCCCCCAAGTGGCAACTCACAGGCAGGGTACGCAGTATTTT	CASSPQVATHRQGTQYF
.	.	TRBJ1-5	TRBV6-2/TRBV6-3	TGTGCCAGCAGTTACGGTCAGCGGGGCAATCAGCCCCAGCATTTT	CASSYGQRGNQPQHF
.	few	TRBJ2-3	TRBV7-9	TGTGCCAGCAGCTTCAGCGGAACTGGCACAGATACGCAGTATTTT	CASSFSGTGTDTQYF
.	.	TRBJ2-1	TRBV4-1	TGCGCCAGCAGCCCTCTTCCTCTTAACTACAATGAGCAGTTCTTC	CASSPLPLNYNEQFF
.	.	TRBJ2-2	TRBV7-2	TGTGCCAGCAGCTTAGTCCTCAGGAACACCGGGGAGCTGTTTTTT	CASSLVLRNTGELFF
.	once	TRBJ1-1	TRBV7-9	TGTGCCAGCAGCTTAGCGTTAACAATCACCCCGAACACTGAAGCTTTCTTT	CASSLALTITPNTEAFF
.	.	TRBJ2-1	TRBV6-4	TGTGCCAGCAGTAACCAAGCACCAGGGGAGCAGTTCTTC	CASSNQAPGEQFF
TRBD2	.	TRBJ2-1	TRBV5-1	TGCGCCAGCAGCTTGGATACCAGCGGGAGGATGAATGGTAACCAGTTCTTC	CASSLDTSGRMNGNQFF
.	.	TRBJ2-7	TRBV27	TGTGCCAGCAGATCCCTAGGGGTCTCCTACGAGCAGTACTTC	CASRSLGVSYEQYF
TRBD1	.	TRBJ1-2	TRBV19	TGTGCCAGTAGTCCCTACTCCGGGACAGGGGCCTATGGCTACACCTTC	CASSPYSGTGAYGYTF
TRBD1	.	TRBJ1-2	TRBV18	TGTGCCAGCTCACCTATACGCCCCGGGAGGGGGCGCTTCGGCTATGGCTACACCTTC	CASSPIRPGRGRFGYGYTF
.	.	TRBJ1-2	TRBV6-1	TGTGCCAGCAGTGAATTACAGGACTATGGCTACACCTTC	CASSELQDYGYTF
TRBD2	.	TRBJ2-2	TRBV10-2	TGCGCCAGCAGTGATTCTAGCGGGGACCCGAACACCGGGGAGCTGTTTTTT	CASSDSSGDPNTGELFF
.	once	TRBJ2-2	TRBV9	TGTGCCAGCAGCTCGGACAGCCAAACCGGGGAGCTGTTTTTT	CASSSDSQTGELFF
TRBD1	few	TRBJ1-5	TRBV30	TGTGCCTGGAGTGCACAGGGGGCTTTCAATCAGCCCCAGCATTTT	CAWSAQGAFNQPQHF
TRBD2	.	TRBJ2-1	TRBV6-2/TRBV6-3	TGTGCCAGCAGTTACTCCCGGACTAGCGGGAGTAGGGGCAATGAGCAGTTCTTC	CASSYSRTSGSRGNEQFF
.	.	TRBJ2-7	TRBV20-1	TGCAGTGCTAGTGGGTTGGCGGGTACCTACGAGCAGTACTTC	CSASGLAGTYEQYF
.	.	TRBJ1-5	TRBV6-1	TGTGCCAGCAGTGGACACCTCGAGGGGGGGAGCAATCAGCCCCAGCATTTT	CASSGHLEGGSNQPQHF
TRBD2	few	TRBJ2-7	TRBV5-1	TGCGCCAGCAGCCCCGCTAGCGGGAGGGACGAGCAGTACTTC	CASSPASGRDEQYF
TRBD2	once	TRBJ2-1	TRBV27	TGTGCCAGCAGTTTAGTTGCTCTAGCGGGTAAGGTGGATGAGCAGTTCTTC	CASSLVALAGKVDEQFF
.	.	TRBJ1-5	TRBV6-6	TGTGCCAGCAGTTCTAACAGGAATCAGCCCCAGCATTTT	CASSSNRNQPQHF